This is a list of T cell receptor beta chains from one sample in a study of spatial heterogeneity in lung cancer. One entry per CDR3 protein, called by TCRdb with MiXCR from the 5' RACE reads. Of about 39,000 distinct CDR3 sequences in the sample, approximately 3.1% were seen once. The sample consisted of normal lung tissue next to the tumor, taken at surgery. The receptors stem from a male donor with early-stage non-small cell lung cancer. CDR3s include the opening cysteine and the closing phenylalanine or tryptophan. Each record gives: D gene, clone size, V gene, J gene, CDR3 DNA, CDR3 protein. A D gene is named only where the DNA matches it firmly. Clone size is shown for a subset of rows, as once, few, many or a class of expanded clone.

>NA|NA|TRBV15|TRBJ1-3
TGTGCCACCAGCAGAGACGACATGTCGGGAAACACCATATATTTT
CATSRDDMSGNTIYF
>TRBD2|many|TRBV6-2/TRBV6-3|TRBJ2-1
TGTGCCAGCGGGTCTGGGACTAGCGGGGCGGAGCAGTTCTTC
CASGSGTSGAEQFF
>TRBD1|many|TRBV6-1|TRBJ1-2
TGTGCCAGCTCGATGACAGGGAACTATGGCTACACCTTC
CASSMTGNYGYTF
>TRBD2|many|TRBV20-1|TRBJ2-3
TGCAGTGCGTCCTATGCGGGGGGGGCTCCAGATACGCAGTATTTT
CSASYAGGAPDTQYF
>NA|many|TRBV7-8|TRBJ1-5
TGTGCCAGCAGCTTTATTGCGGCTGGTACAGGTCAGCCCCAGCATTTT
CASSFIAAGTGQPQHF
>NA|many|TRBV7-2|TRBJ1-5
TGTGCCAGCAGCTTAGTCCCGGTTATCGAGCCCCAGCATTTT
CASSLVPVIEPQHF
>TRBD2|many|TRBV20-1|TRBJ2-3
TGCAGTGCTGAGGGACTAGCGGGCCCAGGGGATACGCAGTATTTT
CSAEGLAGPGDTQYF
>TRBD1|many|TRBV6-2/TRBV6-3|TRBJ2-4
TGTGCCAGCAGTTCGGGGACAGGACGTAACATTCAGTACTTC
CASSSGTGRNIQYF
>NA|many|TRBV29-1|TRBJ2-2
TGCTCCTGCACTGTGAACACCGGGGAGCTGTTTTTT
CSCTVNTGELFF
>TRBD2|many|TRBV7-2|TRBJ2-2
TGTGCCAGCAGCTTAATGGGGACTAGCGTCACCGGGGAGCTGTTTTTT
CASSLMGTSVTGELFF
>NA|NA|TRBV3-1|TRBJ1-5
TGTGCCAGCAGCCAAGATGCCACATCGGGCCAGCCCCAGCATTTT
CASSQDATSGQPQHF
>NA|many|TRBV12-3/TRBV12-4|TRBJ2-2
TGTGCCAGCAGTTTCCAATCGACCGGGGAGCTGTTTTTT
CASSFQSTGELFF
>NA|medium-sized|TRBV7-2|TRBJ2-3
TGTGCCAGCAGCTTAGCTGAGATAGATACGCAGTATTTT
CASSLAEIDTQYF
>TRBD2|many|TRBV5-1|TRBJ2-1
TGCGCCAGCAGCTTAGCCGCGACTAGCGGGGGGCCCTCATACAATGAGCAGTTCTTC
CASSLAATSGGPSYNEQFF
>TRBD2|many|TRBV20-1|TRBJ2-4
TGCAGTGCTAGGACTAGCGGATCCAAAAACATTCAGTACTTC
CSARTSGSKNIQYF
>NA|many|TRBV7-6|TRBJ2-5
TGTGCCAGCAGCTTAGAGTCTTATTCGCAAGAGACCCAGTACTTC
CASSLESYSQETQYF
>TRBD2|many|TRBV10-3|TRBJ2-3
TGTGCCATCAGTCCTAGCGGGGGCACAGATACGCAGTATTTT
CAISPSGGTDTQYF
>NA|many|TRBV5-1|TRBJ1-5
TGCGCCAGCAGCCTGGAGGCCAATCAGCCCCAGCATTTT
CASSLEANQPQHF
>NA|many|TRBV5-1|TRBJ2-5
TGCGCCAGCAGCTCAGGGGGAGGAAACTACCAAGAGACCCAGTACTTC
CASSSGGGNYQETQYF
>TRBD2|few|TRBV28|TRBJ2-6
TGTGCCAGCACCCCGGGAGGGGCTGTTGGGGCCAACGTCCTGACTTTC
CASTPGGAVGANVLTF
>NA|many|TRBV5-1|TRBJ2-3
TGCGCCAGCAGCTTGGAGGGACGCACGCACACAGATACGCAGTATTTT
CASSLEGRTHTDTQYF
>NA|many|TRBV7-2|TRBJ2-5
TGTGCCAGCAGCTTAGGGAACCAGGGAGGAAGGGAGACCCAGTACTTC
CASSLGNQGGRETQYF
>NA|few|TRBV30|TRBJ1-2
TGTGCCTGGAGTGTCCGGACAGTCATGGACTATGGCTACACCTTC
CAWSVRTVMDYGYTF
>NA|many|TRBV20-1|TRBJ1-3
TGCAGTGCTGCCGACCCCCGTGGCTCTGGAAACACCATATATTTT
CSAADPRGSGNTIYF
>NA|many|TRBV5-1|TRBJ1-3
TGCGCCAGCAGCCAAGGGACACTAGGAAACACCATATATTTT
CASSQGTLGNTIYF
>NA|many|TRBV7-3|TRBJ2-7
TGTGCCAGCAGTTTCCAGGAAGGGCCCTCCTACGAGCAGTACTTC
CASSFQEGPSYEQYF
>NA|many|TRBV7-9|TRBJ1-5
TGTGCCAGCAGCGGTGGGGCAGGCCAGAATCAGCCCCAGCATTTT
CASSGGAGQNQPQHF
>NA|many|TRBV7-6|TRBJ2-7
TGTGCCAGCAGCTTAGAAACAGGTATAGCGTACGAGCAGTACTTC
CASSLETGIAYEQYF
>TRBD1|many|TRBV10-3|TRBJ1-2
TGTGCCACCAAAGAGGAGGGGGCGCGTTATGGCTACACCTTC
CATKEEGARYGYTF
>NA|many|TRBV10-2|TRBJ2-4
TGCGCCAGCAGCGGGTTAGCGTCCAAAAACATTCAGTACTTC
CASSGLASKNIQYF
>NA|NA|TRBV20-1|TRBJ2-3
TGCAGTGCTTTTCCGGGACTGAACACAGATACGCAGTATTTT
CSAFPGLNTDTQYF
>TRBD2|few|TRBV6-6|TRBJ2-5
TGTGCCAGCAGTTCTAGCGGGATACAAGAGACCCAGTACTTC
CASSSSGIQETQYF
>NA|many|TRBV12-3/TRBV12-4|TRBJ1-4
TGTGCCAGCAGTTTATCCGGAAATAATGAAAAACTGTTTTTT
CASSLSGNNEKLFF
>NA|many|TRBV28|TRBJ2-3
TGTGCCAGCAGCCCCCGGGAAGAGCGGACAGATACGCAGTATTTT
CASSPREERTDTQYF
>TRBD1|few|TRBV7-2|TRBJ1-5
TGTGCCATTGTGCTGGGACAGGGTAACCAGCCCCAGCATTTT
CAIVLGQGNQPQHF
>NA|NA|TRBV3-1|TRBJ1-2
TGTGCCAGCAGCCAAGGGGGGGTCGGCGGTTATGGCTACACCTTC
CASSQGGVGGYGYTF
>NA|few|TRBV6-2/TRBV6-3|TRBJ1-1
TGTGCCAGCAGTTACGGAGGGTTTACTGAAGCTTTCTTT
CASSYGGFTEAFF
>NA|many|TRBV15|TRBJ1-5
TGTGCCACCAGCTGGCAGGACAATCAGCCCCAGCATTTT
CATSWQDNQPQHF
>NA|many|TRBV7-9|TRBJ2-2
TGTGCCAGCACCCAAGCTACCGGCGCCGGGGAGCTGTTTTTT
CASTQATGAGELFF
>NA|many|TRBV5-1|TRBJ2-2
TGCGCCAGCAGCCTGGGACGGACGAACACCGGGGAGCTGTTTTTT
CASSLGRTNTGELFF
>NA|many|TRBV29-1|TRBJ2-5
TGCAGCGTTCGGACTGACCAAGAGACCCAGTACTTC
CSVRTDQETQYF
>TRBD2|few|TRBV20-1|TRBJ2-1
TGCAGTGCTCAGCGGGAGTATGAGCAGTTCTTC
CSAQREYEQFF
>NA|many|TRBV12-3/TRBV12-4|TRBJ1-1
TGTGCCAGCAGTTTTGCGCGGAGTTCAACTGGGGCTTTCTTT
CASSFARSSTGAFF
>NA|many|TRBV4-3|TRBJ1-1
TGCGCCAGCAGCCGTTATAAACAGGGGAACACTGAAGCTTTCTTT
CASSRYKQGNTEAFF
>TRBD2|few|TRBV7-2|TRBJ2-5
TGTGCCAGCAGCCCTGCAAAGACTAGCGTGGGCGAGACCCAGTACTTC
CASSPAKTSVGETQYF
>NA|many|TRBV10-3|TRBJ2-7
TGTGCCATCAAACGGTCCGGAGCCTACGAGCAGTACTTC
CAIKRSGAYEQYF
>TRBD2|NA|TRBV6-5|TRBJ2-7
TGTGCCAGCAGTTACTCGACCGGGGGGTACGAGCAGTACTTC
CASSYSTGGYEQYF
>NA|many|TRBV12-3/TRBV12-4|TRBJ2-1
TGTGCCAGCAGCTCAGGGGGTAGGGGGGCCCTCAATGAGCAGTTCTTC
CASSSGGRGALNEQFF
>TRBD2|many|TRBV4-1|TRBJ2-7
TGCGCCAGCAGTACGGGACTACCTCTGTGGGAGCAGTACTTC
CASSTGLPLWEQYF
>NA|many|TRBV7-2|TRBJ1-4
TGTGCCAGCAGTCGCGACAGGCATAATGAAAAACTGTTTTTT
CASSRDRHNEKLFF
>NA|many|TRBV9|TRBJ2-5
TGTGCCAGCAGCGTAGAGGATAACGTCGGGGAGACCCAGTACTTC
CASSVEDNVGETQYF